These 9 T cell receptor beta chains came from one sample sequenced in a study of blood T cell repertoires in COVID-19. Profiled with immunoSEQ multiplex PCR; TCRdb holds only in-frame clones, not every one. The sample contains approximately 170,000 clones, roughly 85% of which appear only once. Sequenced input: PBMCs or T cells enriched from blood (not recorded which). All receptors derive from a woman in her 70s in a cohort exposed to, infected with or recovered from COVID-19 (not recorded which).

The chain links TRBV11-2 to TRBJ1-5, with D uncertain. This CDR3 region has 13 residues. With 5 bases removed from V and 5 bases from J, the gap between germline ends came to 10 bases. Germline values: CDR1 SGHAT, CDR2 FQNNGV. CDR3: CASSPATHQPQHF. Here the CDR3 DNA reads TGTGCCAGCAGCCCCGCTACCCATCAGCCCCAGCATTTT.

The chain is built from TRBV19 and TRBJ1-3; no clear D gene. Germline V gives CDR1 LNHDA, CDR2 SQIVND (reference sequence). V was cut by 3 bases and J by 0 bases, with 9 bases left in between. The CDR3 totals 15 residues. CDR3: CASSISDISGNTIYF. The CDR3 DNA sequence: TGTGCCAGTAGTATCTCTGACATCTCTGGAAACACCATATATTTT.

The CDR3 sequence is CASSRGQHQETQYF. CDR3 coding DNA: TGTGCCAGCAGCCGCGGACAGCACCAAGAGACCCAGTACTTC. This sequence joins TRBV7-2 and TRBJ2-5; possible D gene TRBD1, 6 bases. V was trimmed by 5 bases and J by 0 bases, leaving 10 bases between them. CDR3 length: 14 residues. CDR1 and CDR2 (germline): SGHTA, FQGNSA. Drawing the rest from reference TRBV7-2 and TRBJ2-5, the complete variable domain is GAGVSQSPSNKVTEKGKDVELRCDPISGHTALYWYRQSLGQGLEFLIYFQGNSAPDKSGLPSDRFSAERTGGSVSTLTIQRTQQEDSAVYLCASSRGQHQETQYFGPGTRLLVL.

As for this clone: At the DNA level, this CDR3 is encoded by other sequences in the same sample as well. The rearrangement uses TRBV6-2 or TRBV6-3 and TRBJ1-5, with TRBD1 as a possible D gene (6 bases). This CDR3 has 14 amino acids. Trimming removed 0 bases from V and 5 bases from J, with 8 bases in between. Looked up from germline, CDR1 is MNHEY and CDR2 is SVGEGT. The CDR3 bases are TGTGCCAGCAGTTACTCGGACAGCTATCAGCCCCAGCATTTT. It yields the protein CASSYSDSYQPQHF.

The chain recombines TRBV5-1 with TRBJ2-7; TRBD2 matches at 11 bases. Germline CDR1 reads SGHRS; CDR2 reads YFSETQ. The CDR3 loop spans 15 amino acids. V lost 7 bases to trimming and J lost 3 bases; unmatched junction nucleotides: 9. The CDR3 DNA reads TGCGCCAGCTCCCCTTTCGGGACTAGCGGCTACGAGCAGTACTTC. This encodes CASSPFGTSGYEQYF. Based on the CDR3 plus reference TRBV5-1 and TRBJ2-7, the full variable domain is KAGVTQTPRYLIKTRGQQVTLSCSPISGHRSVSWYQQTPGQGLQFLFEYFSETQRNKGNFPGRFSGRQFSNSRSEMNVSTLELGDSALYLCASSPFGTSGYEQYFGPGTRLTVT.

As DNA, the CDR3 is TGTGCCAGTAGTGCCCGGGATGAGCAGTTCTTC. This gives the protein CASSARDEQFF. The rearrangement links TRBV19 to TRBJ2-1; no firm D call. CDR3 length equals 11 residues. Germline CDR1 and CDR2: LNHDA and SQIVND (reference sequence). Trimming took off 5 bases at V and 8 bases at J, with 7 bases between the two ends. The entire variable domain, with the rest obtained from reference TRBV19 and TRBJ2-1, is as follows: DGGITQSPKYLFRKEGQNVTLSCEQNLNHDAMYWYRQDPGQGLRLIYYSQIVNDFQKGDIAEGYSVSREKKESFPLTVTSAQKNPTAFYLCASSARDEQFFGPGTRLTVL.

This clone showed up many times. This sequence joins TRBV18 and TRBJ1-2; D remains ambiguous. The CDR3 runs 13 residues. The germline V and J ends were trimmed by 3 bases and 1 base, with 6 bases remaining between them. From germline, CDR1 is KGHSH and CDR2 LQKENI. The CDR3 is CASSPEVNYGYTF. CDR3 DNA: TGTGCCAGCTCACCGGAGGTTAACTATGGCTACACCTTC.

This clone was recorded a few times. The V and J genes are TRBV4-2 and TRBJ2-1; TRBD2 agrees at 13 bases. Germline V CDR1 and CDR2: LGHNA, YNFKEQ. CDR3 length: 18 amino acids. V shed 4 bases and J 0 bases; nucleotides not matched to a gene: 6. CDR3 coding DNA: TGTGCCAGCAGCCCCGGACTAGCGGGAGCCTCCTCCTACAATGAGCAGTTCTTC. It is translated as CASSPGLAGASSYNEQFF.

The chain recombines TRBV5-8 with TRBJ2-1; D perhaps matches TRBD1 (5 bases). The CDR3 loop spans 18 amino acids. Trimming removed 0 bases from V and 0 bases from J, with 16 bases in between. CDR1 SGHTS and CDR2 YDEGEE come from the germline V gene. The CDR3 sequence: CASSLGWRQSPSYNEQFF. The CDR3 DNA reads as TGTGCCAGCAGCTTGGGGTGGAGACAGTCCCCCTCCTACAATGAGCAGTTCTTC.